The clone carrying this TCR beta chain was seen a handful of times. Germline CDR1 MDHEN, CDR2 SYDVKM. J was trimmed by 6 bases and V by 7 bases; bases with no gene match: 6. The CDR3 runs 14 residues. An approximately 120-subject validation cohort, separate from the roughly 670-subject first cohort, supplied the donors. The sample is drawn from a study of cytomegalovirus exposure and HLA in healthy donors. TCRdb's table, derived via immunoSEQ multiplex PCR, lists solely in-frame clones and lacks some. The sample yields 150,000 to 250,000 clones, 81% seen once. The chain couples TRBV28 to TRBJ1-6; 7 positions match TRBD1. Sequencing was performed on PBMCs. The receptor was derived from a young woman in good health and CMV-seronegative. The CDR3 region has the DNA TGTGCCAGCACCCCCCACAGGGGTAATTCACCCCTCCACTTT. As protein: CASTPHRGNSPLHF.